The 6 T cell receptor beta chains presented below share a single source sample, sequenced in a study of early T cells in non-severe SARS-CoV-2 infection. TCRdb independently ran MiXCR on the 5' RACE reads; one entry per CDR3 protein. The sample includes some 55,000 distinct CDR3 sequences, 12% seen only once; the top ten take approximately 2.5%. The sequencing used whole blood, collected at baseline. These receptors all stem from an adult who was a healthcare worker with PCR-confirmed SARS-CoV-2 infection or an uninfected control (not recorded which).

The chain has TRBV3-1 and TRBJ2-7; TRBD2 matches at 8 bases. Looked up from germline, CDR1 is LGHDT and CDR2 is YNNKEL (reference sequence). Unmatched junction bases numbered 7, after V lost 0 bases and J lost 6 bases. There are 15 residues in the CDR3. CDR3 sequence reads: CASSQEGSGIAEQYF. The DNA for the CDR3 is TGTGCCAGCAGCCAAGAGGGTAGCGGGATTGCCGAGCAGTACTTC.

This clonotype has at least ten counts. CDR3 sequence: CASSRGWETSGANVLTF. DNA for the CDR3: TGTGCCAGCAGCAGAGGGTGGGAGACCTCTGGGGCCAACGTCCTGACTTTC. The chain has TRBV7-3 and TRBJ2-6; D is perhaps TRBD2 (5 bases). Trimming shortened V by 5 bases and J by 0 bases, and 14 bases separated the two germline ends. The CDR3 contains 17 residues. Germline CDR1 and CDR2: SGHTA and FQGTGA.

The chain employs TRBV7-9 and TRBJ2-7; 12 nucleotides agree with TRBD2. V was pared by 5 bases and J by 5 bases, with 4 bases of the junction left unmatched. Looked up from germline, CDR1 is SEHNR and CDR2 is FQNEAQ (reference sequence). The CDR3 covers 14 residues. The CDR3 DNA reads as TGTGCCAGCAGCCGGACTAGCGGGACGCACGAGCAGTACTTC. It encodes CASSRTSGTHEQYF. The full variable domain, with the rest looked up from reference TRBV7-9 and TRBJ2-7, is DTGVSQNPRHKITKRGQNVTFRCDPISEHNRLYWYRQTLGQGPEFLTYFQNEAQLEKSRLLSDRFSAERPKGSFSTLEIQRTEQGDSAMYLCASSRTSGTHEQYFGPGTRLTVT.

The chain links TRBV28 to TRBJ2-7; weak D call: TRBD1 (5 bases). Germline CDR1 is MDHEN and CDR2 is SYDVKM. The CDR3 spans 13 residues. V lost 3 bases and J lost 2, with 8 bases in between. The CDR3 nucleotides are TGTGCCAGCAGTTTGGACACTACCTACGAGCAGTACTTC. Residues: CASSLDTTYEQYF.

The CDR3 DNA reads TGTGCCAGCAGCCAAGTCTTAGCGGGAGGGATTGACATTCAGTACTTC. Amino acids: CASSQVLAGGIDIQYF. J is TRBJ2-4 and V is TRBV14; 11 bases are shared with TRBD2. Per germline, CDR1 SGHDN and CDR2 FVKESK. J was trimmed by 8 bases and V by 1 base; bases with no gene match: 7. This CDR3 has 16 amino acids.

This clonotype has at least ten counts. The J gene is TRBJ1-4, the V gene TRBV7-8; D is uncertain. Germline V gives CDR1 SGHVS, CDR2 FQNEAQ. CDR3 length: 14 residues. V lost 1 base to trimming and J lost 8 bases, with 11 bases between them. DNA of the CDR3: TGTGCCAGCAGCTTAGGAGGAACCAGGGAAAAACTGTTTTTT. It translates to CASSLGGTREKLFF.